A single sample gave rise to the 21 T cell receptor beta chains below, sequenced in a study of beta chain features in type 1 diabetes. Sequenced material consisted of expressed TCRB transcripts (all of the isolated RNA was reverse transcribed). Here immunoSEQ multiplex PCR was the method, and the copy in TCRdb shows in-frame clones only, minus some. The sample contains about 150,000 clones, about a tenth of which appear only once. Sequenced material: central memory CD4+ T cells from blood. These receptors were taken from a man aged 18 to 29 in good health.

This chain uses TRBV7-2 with TRBJ2-3, with a possible D match to TRBD1 (6 bases). V was clipped by 1 base and J by 5 bases, with 10 bases between them. The length of the CDR3 is 14 residues. Germline values: CDR1 SGHTA, CDR2 FQGNSA. CDR3 bases: TGTGCCAGCAGCTTAGACAGGGCCGGAGATACGCAGTATTTT. It yields the protein CASSLDRAGDTQYF.

The gene calls are TRBV2 and TRBJ2-5; 7 bases are shared with TRBD1. CDR1 is SNHLY and CDR2 is FYNNEI in the germline V gene. J gave up 4 bases and V 2 bases, and 7 bases lay outside the gene matches. This CDR3 has 15 residues. The CDR3 loop reads CASSEKTGWGETQYF. The CDR3 DNA is TGTGCCAGCAGTGAAAAGACAGGGTGGGGAGAGACCCAGTACTTC.

This clone has only a few counts. V is TRBV27 and J is TRBJ1-3, with unresolved D. The CDR3 totals 15 residues. V was trimmed by 5 bases and J by 2 bases, leaving 13 bases between them. Germline CDR1 and CDR2: MNHEY and SMNVEV (reference sequence). The CDR3 reads CASSGRGRAGNTIYF. The CDR3 DNA reads as TGTGCCAGCAGTGGCCGAGGGAGGGCTGGAAACACCATATATTTT.

This clone was found a few times. In DNA form, the CDR3 reads TGCAGCGTTGAACCCCCTTACCAAGAGACCCAGTACTTC. The encoded protein is CSVEPPYQETQYF. The V call is TRBV29-1, the J call TRBJ2-5; D is ambiguous. CDR1 is SQVTM, CDR2 ANQGSEA, per germline. This CDR3 has 13 residues. Trimming removed 2 bases from V and 0 bases from J, with 7 bases in between.

In its sample, this clone was seen a few times. The chain links TRBV5-6 to TRBJ1-5; 7 bases align to TRBD1. The CDR3 length is 14 residues. The V segment lost 4 bases and the J segment 4 bases; nucleotides outside the gene matches: 5. The germline V gene has CDR1 SGHDT and CDR2 YYEEEE. The CDR3 sequence: CASSRYRGNQPQHF. Written as DNA, the CDR3 is TGTGCCAGCAGCCGTTACAGGGGAAATCAGCCCCAGCATTTT.

This clone was counted a few times. CDR3 residues: CASSRRSGGTYNEQFF. The DNA for the CDR3 is TGTGCCAGTAGCCGTCGTAGCGGGGGGACCTACAATGAGCAGTTCTTC. This sequence joins TRBV19 and TRBJ2-1, with 10 bases that match TRBD2. V lost 6 bases to trimming and J lost 2 bases; unmatched junction nucleotides: 7. The CDR3 consists of 16 residues. Looked up from germline, CDR1 is LNHDA and CDR2 is SQIVND (reference sequence). The full variable domain, its missing parts supplied by reference TRBV19 and TRBJ2-1, is DGGITQSPKYLFRKEGQNVTLSCEQNLNHDAMYWYRQDPGQGLRLIYYSQIVNDFQKGDIAEGYSVSREKKESFPLTVTSAQKNPTAFYLCASSRRSGGTYNEQFFGPGTRLTVL.

About this clone: Distinct nucleotide sequences in the sample also encode this CDR3. Written as DNA, the CDR3 is TGTGCCTGGAGCCCAGACAATGAGCAGTTCTTC. Translation gives CAWSPDNEQFF. The rearrangement uses TRBV30 and TRBJ2-1; D remains unclear. There are 11 residues in the CDR3. The germline V and J ends were trimmed by 3 bases and 5 bases, with 5 bases remaining between them. Germline CDR1 reads GTSNPN; CDR2 reads SVGIG (reference sequence).

The CDR3 nucleotides are TGTGCCAGCAGCTCCCGGTACCAAGAGACCCAGTACTTC. Translation: CASSSRYQETQYF. This chain joins TRBV9 and TRBJ2-5; no reliable D call. Germline-derived CDR1 and CDR2 are SGDLS and YYNGEE. The germline V and J ends were trimmed by 4 bases and 0 bases, with 7 bases remaining between them. CDR3 size: 13 residues.

The genes are TRBV9 and TRBJ1-6; D is unclear. CDR3 length: 15 residues. The V end lost 4 bases, the J end lost 13 bases, and 21 bases lay between the germline ends. CDR1 SGDLS and CDR2 YYNGEE come from the germline V gene. CDR3 amino acids: CASSNLDGRVVPLHF. Written as DNA, the CDR3 is TGTGCCAGCAGCAATCTCGACGGCCGGGTTGTTCCCCTCCACTTT.

This clone has more than one count but fewer than ten. V gene TRBV7-2 combines with J gene TRBJ2-1, with D possibly TRBD1 on 6 matching bases. Germline V gives CDR1 SGHTA, CDR2 FQGNSA. V was trimmed by 2 bases and J by 2 bases, leaving 13 bases between them. This CDR3 contains 16 residues. The CDR3 sequence: CASSLTLGAPYNEQFF. DNA for the CDR3: TGTGCCAGCAGCTTAACGCTGGGGGCGCCCTACAATGAGCAGTTCTTC.

In DNA form, the CDR3 reads TGTGCCAGCAAAGCAGTTGAGCGGGGGGCGGTCAAAAACATTCAGTACTTC. It codes for CASKAVERGAVKNIQYF. The chain links TRBV7-2 to TRBJ2-4; 9 bases map to TRBD2. CDR3 length: 17 amino acids. CDR1 SGHTA and CDR2 FQGNSA come from the germline V gene. The J segment lost 3 bases and the V segment lost 7 bases, leaving 13 bases of the junction unmatched.

The chain couples TRBV6-5 to TRBJ2-1; 10 bases map to TRBD1. Germline-derived CDR1 and CDR2 are MNHEY and SVGAGI. After removal of 0 bases from V and 7 bases from J, the junction contained 6 bases not matched to a gene. The CDR3 loop spans 16 amino acids. CDR3 nucleotides: TGTGCCAGCAGTTACTCCGGGACAGGGGAATCGAATGAGCAGTTCTTC. It encodes CASSYSGTGESNEQFF.

This clone was recorded a few times. The chain links TRBV7-9 to TRBJ2-7; 16 nucleotides agree with TRBD2. Germline-derived CDR1 and CDR2 are SEHNR and FQNEAQ (reference sequence). This CDR3 comprises 17 residues. J lost 6 bases, V lost 5 bases, and 10 bases had no gene match. The CDR3 DNA follows: TGTGCCAGCAGCCCGGGACTAGCGGGGGGGCTATTCGGCGAGCAGTACTTC. Encoded protein: CASSPGLAGGLFGEQYF.

The chain joins TRBV28 to TRBJ1-5, with a weak D call TRBD1 (5 bases). V was cut by 4 bases and J by 4 bases, with 14 bases left in between. Germline V lookup: CDR1 MDHEN, CDR2 SYDVKM. This CDR3 spans 15 amino acids. CDR3 sequence (DNA): TGTGCCAGCAGTTATTTCAGGGTAGGTAATCAGCCCCAGCATTTT. It specifies CASSYFRVGNQPQHF.

This clone appeared a few times. The gene calls are TRBV29-1 and TRBJ2-1; 11 bases are a match to TRBD2. Per the germline V gene, CDR1 is SQVTM and CDR2 is ANQGSEA. The CDR3 has 15 residues. Trimming cost V 4 bases and J 1 base; bases outside gene matches: 3. CDR3 DNA sequence: TGCAGCGTTGTTCGACTAGCGGGGTCCTACAATGAGCAGTTCTTC. It is translated as CSVVRLAGSYNEQFF.

Regarding this clone: The sample contains more than one DNA sequence encoding this CDR3. J is TRBJ2-2 and V is TRBV4-2, with TRBD2 matching over 11 bases. Germline loops: CDR1 LGHNA, CDR2 YNFKEQ. The CDR3 has 17 amino acids. V lost 3 bases to trimming and J lost 2 bases; unmatched junction nucleotides: 5. CDR3 sequence: CASSHASGGINTGELFF. The DNA for the CDR3 is TGTGCCAGCAGCCATGCTAGCGGGGGGATCAACACCGGGGAGCTGTTTTTT.

On this clone: Within the sample, other DNA sequences also encode this same CDR3. The chain combines TRBV7-2 with TRBJ2-3; 7 bases are a match to TRBD2. The germline V gene has CDR1 SGHTA and CDR2 FQGNSA. The CDR3 sequence is 15 residues long. Trimming removed 0 bases from V and 2 bases from J; junction bases left unmatched: 2. CDR3: CASSLAGGSTDTQYF. CDR3 bases: TGTGCCAGCAGCTTAGCGGGGGGGTCCACAGATACGCAGTATTTT.

The V call is TRBV19, the J call TRBJ1-5; perhaps TRBD1 as D (5 bases). V lost 3 bases and J lost 7, with 13 bases in between. The CDR3 runs 14 residues. Per germline, CDR1 LNHDA and CDR2 SQIVND (reference sequence). This CDR3 reads CASSIVFGGQPQHF. In nucleotides, the CDR3 is TGTGCCAGTAGTATTGTTTTCGGGGGACAGCCCCAGCATTTT.

This clone was detected only a few times. This chain connects TRBV10-3 to TRBJ1-2, with 7 bases fitting TRBD1. V trimming: 4 bases; J trimming: 7 bases; junction bases outside the gene matches: 9. The germline CDR1 and CDR2 sequences are ENHRY and SYGVKD. The CDR3 runs 14 residues. The CDR3 reads CAISVEPGGTGYTF. The CDR3 DNA reads as TGTGCCATCAGTGTCGAGCCAGGGGGGACTGGCTACACCTTC.

This clone was seen a few times. The rearrangement uses TRBV6-5 and TRBJ1-2; TRBD1 is a possible D gene (6 bases). The CDR3 totals 15 residues. The ends were cut back, 8 bases at V and 3 bases at J, with 19 bases in the middle. Looked up from germline, CDR1 is MNHEY and CDR2 is SVGAGI. The CDR3 here is CASQETGQPDYGYTF. The CDR3 region has the DNA TGTGCCAGCCAAGAAACAGGACAGCCGGACTATGGCTACACCTTC.

About this clone itself: This sample includes further DNA sequences coding for the same CDR3. V is TRBV29-1 and J is TRBJ1-2; maybe TRBD1 (5 bases). This CDR3 comprises 12 residues. V was pared by 7 bases and J by 2 bases, with 11 bases between. Germline V gives CDR1 SQVTM, CDR2 ANQGSEA. CDR3 loop: CSAAGGNYGYTF. The DNA for the CDR3 is TGCAGCGCCGCCGGGGGGAACTATGGCTACACCTTC.